The subject of this entry is one T cell receptor beta chain. The antigen is not known. This specimen belongs to a study of beta chain features in type 1 diabetes. At the level of the study: Examination covered around 110 million sorted cells spanning all samples. General study points: Researchers report that Type 1 diabetes patients had moderately but significantly shorter TCRB CDR3s across all four CD4+ subsets. The naive, central memory and Treg TCRB repertoires looked more alike in patients than they did in healthy donors. Reduced insertions and increased deletions marked VDJ junctions in type 1 diabetes patients.

The authors obtained over 95% purity in all sorted populations. Trimming at V came to 2 bases and at J to 6 bases, leaving 2 bases not matched to a gene. Germline CDR1 SGHNT, CDR2 YENEEA. CDR3 size: 14 residues. TCRB transcripts that were expressed got sequenced, as all of the isolated RNA had been reverse transcribed. Clones were read by immunoSEQ multiplex PCR, and TCRdb kept only the in-frame ones, dropping some. The data hold 300,000 to 350,000 clones, with around 9% observed a single time. This sequence joins TRBV11-3 and TRBJ2-1; TRBD2 aligns across 9 bases. Sequenced: central memory CD4+ T cells from blood. This TCR derives from a man aged 30 to 39 with type 1 diabetes. CDR3 in DNA: TGTGCCAGCAGCTTACGCGGGGGGGCCAATGAGCAGTTCTTC. Residues: CASSLRGGANEQFF.